This record looks at one TCR beta chain sequence and its context. V was clipped by 2 bases and J by 5 bases, with 12 bases between them. Germline-derived CDR1 and CDR2 are MGHDK and SYGVNS. The CDR3 consists of 14 residues. These data come from a study of blood T cell repertoires in COVID-19. Study background: Whether acute or convalescent, the COVID-19 samples came from the United States, Italy and Spain. T cells, B-cell-depleted T cells, or PBMCs supplied cDNA or gDNA.

The repertoire was sequenced with immunoSEQ multiplex PCR; TCRdb's copy has only in-frame clones and lacks some. The sample lists about 50,000 clones; 86% were seen once. The sequenced material came from peripheral blood. The chain couples TRBV25-1 to TRBJ2-5; D is possibly TRBD1 (5 bases). This sequence was found in a woman aged 60 to 75 with acute or convalescent COVID-19. The DNA of the CDR3 is TGTGCCAGCAGTGAAACAGGTAGCAGGGAGACCCAGTACTTC. Its protein is CASSETGSRETQYF.